A single sample is the source of the 20 T cell receptor beta chains below, sequenced in a study of cytomegalovirus exposure and HLA in healthy donors. The PCR contained 60 Vbeta and 13 Jbeta primers. Generated by immunoSEQ multiplex PCR, the TCRdb table keeps only in-frame clones and is missing some. This sample yields under 200,000 clones, of which 9.5% to 15% are seen a single time; 7.5% to 10% belongs to the top ten. Sample: PBMCs. Receptor source: a man aged 50 or older in good health and CMV-seropositive.

The gene calls are TRBV6-5 and TRBJ1-1, with D possibly matching TRBD1 (5 bases). This CDR3 contains 14 residues. The V end was cut by 0 bases, the J end by 0 bases, with 5 bases between. The germline V gene encodes CDR1 MNHEY and CDR2 SVGAGI. CDR3: CASSYSGVNTEAFF. The DNA of the CDR3 is TGTGCCAGCAGTTACTCAGGGGTGAACACTGAAGCTTTCTTT.

The gene calls are TRBV9 and TRBJ2-3; TRBD2 agrees at 7 bases. Looked up from germline, CDR1 is SGDLS and CDR2 is YYNGEE. The CDR3 extends over 15 amino acids. The V gene end was trimmed by 3 bases and the J gene end by 4 bases; junction bases not matched to a gene: 8. The CDR3 nucleotides are TGTGCCAGCAGCGCCATGGGGGGGGAGTCAGATACGCAGTATTTT. It encodes CASSAMGGESDTQYF.

The chain employs TRBV18 and TRBJ1-2, with 7 bases matching TRBD1. Germline V gene sequence: CDR1 KGHSH, CDR2 LQKENI. Trimming took 6 bases from V and 0 from J; bases not matched to a gene: 4. This CDR3 is 14 amino acids long. CDR3 bases: TGTGCCAGCTCTCGACAGGGAGCTAACTATGGCTACACCTTC. Its translation: CASSRQGANYGYTF.

Concerning this clone itself: This sample includes further DNA sequences coding for the same CDR3. The chain combines TRBV5-1 with TRBJ1-3, with 9 bases that match TRBD1. The ends lost 4 bases at V and 4 bases at J; junction bases unmatched: 6. The germline gives CDR1 SGHRS, CDR2 YFSETQ. The CDR3 loop spans 15 amino acids. The CDR3 spells CASSPTGGSGNTIYF. The CDR3 region has the DNA TGCGCCAGCAGCCCGACAGGGGGGTCGGGAAACACCATATATTTT.

This chain uses TRBV6-5 with TRBJ2-1; tentative D call: TRBD2 (5 bases). CDR3 length: 15 residues. Germline V gene data show CDR1 as MNHEY and CDR2 as SVGAGI. V was shortened by 8 bases and J by 9 bases, with 23 bases between the two germline ends. CDR3 loop: CASFPGVGDRGEQFF. CDR3 DNA sequence: TGTGCCAGCTTCCCCGGGGTAGGCGACCGTGGTGAGCAGTTCTTC.

V and J are TRBV28 and TRBJ1-5, with a weak D call TRBD1 (5 bases). V was pared by 6 bases and J by 0 bases, with 9 bases between. CDR3 size: 14 residues. Per germline, CDR1 MDHEN and CDR2 SYDVKM. The CDR3 here is CASSPGHSNQPQHF. CDR3 coding DNA: TGTGCCAGCAGCCCAGGGCATAGCAATCAGCCCCAGCATTTT.

This clone was counted between two and nine times. The CDR3 sequence is CSADNQSKQYF. CDR3 DNA: TGCAGCGCTGATAATCAAAGCAAGCAGTACTTC. The J gene is TRBJ2-7, the V gene TRBV29-1; no definite D call. Germline loops: CDR1 SQVTM, CDR2 ANQGSEA. Trimming shortened V by 7 bases and J by 8 bases, and 15 bases separated the two germline ends. This CDR3 spans 11 amino acids.

A few counts support this clone. The chain couples TRBV28 to TRBJ2-1; maybe TRBD2 (6 bases). The V gene lost 2 bases and the J gene lost 10 bases, with 24 bases spanning the gap. The CDR3 runs to 17 residues. Looked up from germline, CDR1 is MDHEN and CDR2 is SYDVKM. DNA for the CDR3: TGTGCCAGCAGTTTAAATGACGCGGGGTCCCTTTACGGGGAGCAGTTCTTC. Its protein product is CASSLNDAGSLYGEQFF. The variable domain in full, with the rest retrieved from reference TRBV28 and TRBJ2-1, is DVKVTQSSRYLVKRTGEKVFLECVQDMDHENMFWYRQDPGLGLRLIYFSYDVKMKEKGDIPEGYSVSREKKERFSLILESASTNQTSMYLCASSLNDAGSLYGEQFFGPGTRLTVL.

This rearrangement joins TRBV27 to TRBJ2-2, with 9 nucleotides matching TRBD1. CDR1 is MNHEY, CDR2 SMNVEV, per germline (reference sequence). The CDR3 extends over 15 amino acids. J was trimmed by 7 bases and V by 3 bases; bases with no gene match: 6. CDR3 in amino acids: CASSFGTGSIGELFF. In DNA form, the CDR3 reads TGTGCCAGCAGTTTCGGGACAGGGTCGATCGGGGAGCTGTTTTTT.

In this sample, this clone turned up a few times. The chain is built from TRBV5-3 and TRBJ1-6; 7 nucleotides align to TRBD1. Being an ORF, TRBV5-3 has a function that is uncertain. The CDR3 consists of 13 residues. V was clipped by 4 bases and J by 6 bases; unmatched bases: 1. The CDR3 sequence: CARSGQVNSPLHF. For the CDR3, the DNA is TGTGCCAGAAGCGGACAGGTTAATTCACCCCTCCACTTT.

This clone was observed a handful of times. DNA of the CDR3: TGTGCCAGCAGCGGACTAGCGGGGGGGATCCACGAGCAGTACGTC. The encoded protein is CASSGLAGGIHEQYV. This chain uses TRBV6-1 with TRBJ2-7; 15 nucleotides match TRBD2. Trimming cost V 6 bases and J 5 bases; bases outside gene matches: 5. The CDR3 length is 15 residues. In germline, CDR1 is MNHNS, CDR2 SASEGT.

A few counts support this clone. The chain carries TRBV2 and TRBJ1-5; unclear D gene. Germline loops: CDR1 SNHLY, CDR2 FYNNEI. The length of the CDR3 is 15 residues. Trimming cost V 3 bases and J 5 bases, with 14 bases left between them. The CDR3 reads CASSEVVGRHQPQHF. The DNA for the CDR3 is TGTGCCAGCAGTGAGGTGGTTGGCAGGCATCAGCCCCAGCATTTT.

There are a few counts of this clone. The chain couples TRBV6-4 to TRBJ2-3, with TRBD2 as a possible D gene (5 bases). The CDR3 has 16 residues. The germline V and J ends were trimmed by 2 bases and 6 bases, with 18 bases remaining between them. Germline CDR1 reads MRHNA; CDR2 reads SNTAGT. The DNA of the CDR3 is TGTGCCAGCAGTGACGATGTTACGGGGAATGCGGATACGCAGTATTTT. Translation: CASSDDVTGNADTQYF.

The rearrangement links TRBV27 to TRBJ2-1, with D maybe TRBD1 (5 bases). Trimming cost V 3 bases and J 4 bases, with 10 bases left between them. This CDR3 has 14 amino acids. Germline V gene sequence: CDR1 MNHEY, CDR2 SMNVEV (reference sequence). The CDR3 DNA is TGTGCCAGCAGTTTTACAGGAGTTTACAATGAGCAGTTCTTC. Amino acid sequence: CASSFTGVYNEQFF.

There are a few counts of this clone. V and J are TRBV11-3 and TRBJ1-6; the D gene is possibly TRBD1 (6 bases). The length of the CDR3 is 12 residues. The V end was cut by 6 bases, the J end by 9 bases, with 9 bases between. Per germline, CDR1 SGHNT and CDR2 YENEEA. CDR3 DNA sequence: TGTGCCAGCAGTGAAGGGGGTTCACCCCTCCACTTT. Protein sequence: CASSEGGSPLHF.

This chain uses TRBV5-8 with TRBJ1-2; perhaps TRBD1 as D (5 bases). Trimming pared 4 bases from V and 5 bases from J, leaving 21 bases between. The CDR3 runs 16 residues. Germline V gene lookup returns CDR1 SGHTS and CDR2 YDEGEE. CDR3 sequence (DNA): TGTGCCAGCAGCGTTCGATTGGAGGGGCGCCGATATGGCTACACCTTC. This codes for CASSVRLEGRRYGYTF. Supplemented by reference TRBV5-8 and TRBJ1-2, the full variable domain reads EAGVTQSPTHLIKTRGQQATLRCSPISGHTSVYWYQQALGLGLQFLLWYDEGEERNRGNFPPRFSGRQFPNYSSELNVNALELEDSALYLCASSVRLEGRRYGYTFGSGTRLTVV.

This clone was picked up a small number of times. V usage is TRBV16 and J usage is TRBJ2-5; tentatively, D is TRBD1 (5 bases). V was clipped by 0 bases and J by 5 bases, with 10 bases between them. Per the germline V gene, CDR1 is KGHSY and CDR2 is FQNENV. This CDR3 contains 14 residues. In nucleotides, the CDR3 is TGTGCCAGCAGCCAATCCGTGGGGCTGGAGACCCAGTACTTC. This encodes CASSQSVGLETQYF. Full variable domain (rest looked up from reference TRBV16 and TRBJ2-5): GEEVAQTPKHLVRGEGQKAKLYCAPIKGHSYVFWYQQVLKNEFKFLISFQNENVFDETGMPKERFSAKCLPNSPCSLEIQATKLEDSAVYFCASSQSVGLETQYFGPGTRLLVL.

A few counts support this clone. The rearrangement links TRBV5-1 to TRBJ1-2; no reliable D call. CDR1 is SGHRS and CDR2 is YFSETQ in the germline V gene. Trimming stripped 0 bases from V and 4 bases from J, with 10 bases between. The CDR3 spans 14 residues. The CDR3 is CASSLGATLYGYTF. The CDR3 DNA reads as TGCGCCAGCAGCTTGGGGGCGACCCTCTATGGCTACACCTTC.

There are a few counts of this clone. The chain carries TRBV25-1 and TRBJ2-1, with D perhaps TRBD2 (5 bases). This CDR3 contains 16 residues. The germline CDR1 and CDR2 sequences are MGHDK and SYGVNS. The V gene lost 5 bases and the J gene lost 0 bases, with 14 bases spanning the gap. The CDR3 reads CASSHTTGSSYNEQFF. The CDR3 nucleotides read TGTGCCAGCAGTCATACGACGGGAAGCTCCTACAATGAGCAGTTCTTC.

This clone was counted a few times. Mismatch with germline at one junction end may stem from a read error. Other DNA variants within this sample encode the same CDR3. The chain has TRBV7-8 and TRBJ1-4; the D gene is possibly TRBD1 (5 bases). CDR1 and CDR2 (germline): SGHVS, FQNEAQ. The CDR3 covers 14 residues. CDR3 nucleotide sequence: TGTGACTTCAGGGTAGGGCCAACTAATGAAAAACTGTTTTTC. It specifies CDFRVGPTNEKLFF.